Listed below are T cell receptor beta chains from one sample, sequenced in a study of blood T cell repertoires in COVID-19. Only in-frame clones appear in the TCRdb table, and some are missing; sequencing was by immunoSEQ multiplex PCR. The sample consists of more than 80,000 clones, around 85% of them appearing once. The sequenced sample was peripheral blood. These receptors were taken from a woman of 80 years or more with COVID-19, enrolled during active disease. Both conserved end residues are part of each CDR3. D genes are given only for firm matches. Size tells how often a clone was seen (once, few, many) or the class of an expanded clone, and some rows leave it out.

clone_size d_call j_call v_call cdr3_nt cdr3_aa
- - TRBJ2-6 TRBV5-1 TGCGCCAGCAGCTTGCCCGTCTCTGGGGCCAACGTCCTGACTTTC CASSLPVSGANVLTF
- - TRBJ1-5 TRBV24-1 TGTGCCACCAGTTCCGGGGATCAGCCCCAGCATTTT CATSSGDQPQHF
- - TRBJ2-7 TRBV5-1 TGCGCCAGCAGCTTGCGGGGTAAGAGCTCCTACGAGCAGTACTTC CASSLRGKSSYEQYF
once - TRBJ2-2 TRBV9 TGTGCCAGCAGCGTAGGACCCTCCGGGACCGGGGAGCTGTTTTTT CASSVGPSGTGELFF
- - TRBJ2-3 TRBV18 TGTGCCAGCTCACCAAGGGTCCTAGCAACAGATACGCAGTATTTT CASSPRVLATDTQYF
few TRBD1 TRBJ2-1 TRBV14 TGTGCCAGCAGCCAATACGGCAGGGGGCAGTGGGGTGAGCAGTTCTTC CASSQYGRGQWGEQFF
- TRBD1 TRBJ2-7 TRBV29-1 TGCAGCGTTGAGGGACAGGAAACCTACGAGCAGTACTTC CSVEGQETYEQYF
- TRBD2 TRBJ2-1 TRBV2 TGTGCCAGCAGTGCCCAGCTAGCGGGAGCGAATGAGCAGTTCTTC CASSAQLAGANEQFF
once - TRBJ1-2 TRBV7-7 TGTGCTAGCAGCTTACCTAACAGGGCGTGGGGCTACACCTTC CASSLPNRAWGYTF
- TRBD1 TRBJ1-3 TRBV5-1 TGCGCCAGCAGTTTCAGGGGGCTCCCTGGAAACACCATATATTTT CASSFRGLPGNTIYF
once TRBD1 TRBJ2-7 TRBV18 TGTGCCAGCTCACCGACAGGGCCAGAGCAGTACTTC CASSPTGPEQYF
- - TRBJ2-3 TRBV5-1 TGCGCCAGCAGCTTGGCCTTTGGAGGGGGCACAGATACGCAGTATTTT CASSLAFGGGTDTQYF
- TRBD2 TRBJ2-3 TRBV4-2 TGTGCCAGCAGCCAAGAAGGTCTAGCGGGAGGGCCCACAGATACGCAGTATTTT CASSQEGLAGGPTDTQYF
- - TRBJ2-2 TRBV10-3 TGTGCCATCAGTGTAAATCCGGTCGGGGAGCTGTTTTTT CAISVNPVGELFF
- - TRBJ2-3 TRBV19 TGTGCCAGTAGTACCACTCGGGGCACAGATACGCAGTATTTT CASSTTRGTDTQYF
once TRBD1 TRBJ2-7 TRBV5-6 TGTGCCAGCAGCCTGGGACAGGGGGCGAGTGAGCAGTACTTC CASSLGQGASEQYF
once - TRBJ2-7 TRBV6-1 TGTGCCAGCAGTGAATTCGGACAGACCTACGAGCAGTACTTC CASSEFGQTYEQYF
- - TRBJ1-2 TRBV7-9 TGTGCCAGCAGCTTTCTGACAGCTAACTATGGCTACACCTTC CASSFLTANYGYTF
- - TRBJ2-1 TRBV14 TGTGCCAGCAGCCTCGGAGGTGAGCAGTTCTTC CASSLGGEQFF
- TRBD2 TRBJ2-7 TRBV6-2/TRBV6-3 TGTGCCAGCAGATACTCCGGGACTAGCGTCCACGAGCAGTACTTC CASRYSGTSVHEQYF
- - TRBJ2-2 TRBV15 TGTGCCACCAGCAGGGCAGGTAGCACCGGGGAGCTGTTTTTT CATSRAGSTGELFF
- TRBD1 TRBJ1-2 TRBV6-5 TGTGCCAGCAGTTACGACGGGACAGTTGATGGCTACACCTTC CASSYDGTVDGYTF
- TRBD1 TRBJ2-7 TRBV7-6 TGTGCCAGCAGCCAGATAGGACAGGGAGGAGAGCAGTACTTC CASSQIGQGGEQYF
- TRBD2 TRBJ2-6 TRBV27 TGTGCCAGCAGTCAGAGCGGGAGGGCCTCTGGGGCCAACGTCCTGACTTTC CASSQSGRASGANVLTF
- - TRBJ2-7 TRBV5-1 TGCGCCAGCAGCTGGGACATCTCCTACGAGCAGTACTTC CASSWDISYEQYF
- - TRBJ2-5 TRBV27 TGTGCCAGCAGTCCCCCTGGCTGGGAGACCCAGTACTTC CASSPPGWETQYF
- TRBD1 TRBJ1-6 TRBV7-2 TGTGCCAGCAGCCGCAGCAGGGGGCGGGGTTCCTATAATTCACCCCTCCACTTT CASSRSRGRGSYNSPLHF
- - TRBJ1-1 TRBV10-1 TGCGCCAGCAGTGAGAGGCAGGAGAACACTGAAGCTTTCTTT CASSERQENTEAFF
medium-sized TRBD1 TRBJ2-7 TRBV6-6 TGTGCCAGCAGGGACAGGGTTAACCACGAGCAGTACTTC CASRDRVNHEQYF
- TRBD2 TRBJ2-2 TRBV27 TGTGCCAGCACCCCGAGGGGACTAGCGGGGCTGCGTGTCACCGGGGAGCTGTTTTTT CASTPRGLAGLRVTGELFF
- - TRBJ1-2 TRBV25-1 TGTGCCAGCAGTGCTTTGGGGCCCTATGGCTACACCTTC CASSALGPYGYTF
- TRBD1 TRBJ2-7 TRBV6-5 TGTGCCAGCAGGAGGGGGCTCTCCTACGAGCAGTACTTC CASRRGLSYEQYF
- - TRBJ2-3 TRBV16 TGTGCCAGCAGCCAATCCTCTCTGGATACGCAGTATTTT CASSQSSLDTQYF
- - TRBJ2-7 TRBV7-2 TGTGCCAGCAGCTTAGGTAGAGGTAGCTCCTACGAGCAGTACTTC CASSLGRGSSYEQYF
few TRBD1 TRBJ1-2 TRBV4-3 TGCGCCAGCAGCCAAGAGACAGGGTGGGACTATGGCTACACCTTC CASSQETGWDYGYTF
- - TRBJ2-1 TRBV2 TGTGCCAGCAGTAACAAAGTGGGCCCCTACAATGAGCAGTTCTTC CASSNKVGPYNEQFF
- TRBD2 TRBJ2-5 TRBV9 TGTGCCAGCAGCGTAGCTAGCGGGAGCACCCAAGAGACCCAGTACTTC CASSVASGSTQETQYF
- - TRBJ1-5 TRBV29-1 TGCAGCACCCCTAGGCGGCAGGGCATCACTAGCAATCAGCCCCAGCATTTT CSTPRRQGITSNQPQHF
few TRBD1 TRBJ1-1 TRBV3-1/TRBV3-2 TGTGCCAGCACCAGGTTGGGACAGGAAGCTTTCTTT CASTRLGQEAFF
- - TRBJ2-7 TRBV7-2 TGTGCCAGCAGCTTAGGGGGCCAGGGCGAGCAGTACTTC CASSLGGQGEQYF
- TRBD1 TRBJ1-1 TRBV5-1 TGCGCCAGCAGCGCTCGGACAGGGGGCACTGAAGCTTTCTTT CASSARTGGTEAFF
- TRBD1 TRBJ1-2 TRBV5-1 TGCGCCAGCAGCTTAGGCGTCGGGACAGGGGCAGATGGCTACACCTTC CASSLGVGTGADGYTF
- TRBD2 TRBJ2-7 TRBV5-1 TGCGCCAGCAGCGTTAGCGGGAGTGCATACGAGCAGTACTTC CASSVSGSAYEQYF
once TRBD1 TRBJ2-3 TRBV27 TGTGCCAGCAGTCCGACAGGGCGCATTAGAGATACGCAGTATTTT CASSPTGRIRDTQYF
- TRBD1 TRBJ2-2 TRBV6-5 TGTGCCAGCAGCCGGGACAGGGGGACCGGGGAGCTGTTTTTT CASSRDRGTGELFF
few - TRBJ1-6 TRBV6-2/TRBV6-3 TGTGCCAGCAGCCGACAACTCAACATTTATTATAATTCACCCCTCCACTTT CASSRQLNIYYNSPLHF
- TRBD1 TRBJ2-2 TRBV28 TGTGCCAGCAGTGCGACAGGGGACACCGGGGAGCTGTTTTTT CASSATGDTGELFF
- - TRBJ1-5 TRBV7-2 TGTGCCAGCAGCAGAGGGATCGATCAGCCCCAGCATTTT CASSRGIDQPQHF
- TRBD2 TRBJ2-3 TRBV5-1 TGCGCCAGCAGCTTGGAACCGGGAGGGCCGAGCACAGATACGCAGTATTTT CASSLEPGGPSTDTQYF
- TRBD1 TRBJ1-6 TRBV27 TGTGCCAGCAGTTCCGGCGTAGGGGGCGGGTATAATTCACCCCTCCACTTT CASSSGVGGGYNSPLHF
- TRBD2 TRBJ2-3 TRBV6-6 TGTGCCAGCAGGGACAGCGGGGGGACGATCGATACGCAGTATTTT CASRDSGGTIDTQYF
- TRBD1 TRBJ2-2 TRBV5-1 TGCGCCAGCAGCTCGGATGGACAGGGGGCGCACAGTTCCCCCTCGGGGCCCGGGGAGCTGTTTTTT CASSSDGQGAHSSPSGPGELFF
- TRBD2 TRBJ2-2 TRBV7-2 TGTGCCAGCAGCTTAGTAGCGGGGGGGGACACCGGGGAGCTGTTTTTT CASSLVAGGDTGELFF
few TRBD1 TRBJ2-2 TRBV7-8 TGTGCCAGCAGCTTACCAGGGGGCACCGGGGAGCTGTTTTTT CASSLPGGTGELFF
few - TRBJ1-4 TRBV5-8 TGTGCCAGCAGCTTGACAGGGATAAATGAAAAACTGTTTTTT CASSLTGINEKLFF